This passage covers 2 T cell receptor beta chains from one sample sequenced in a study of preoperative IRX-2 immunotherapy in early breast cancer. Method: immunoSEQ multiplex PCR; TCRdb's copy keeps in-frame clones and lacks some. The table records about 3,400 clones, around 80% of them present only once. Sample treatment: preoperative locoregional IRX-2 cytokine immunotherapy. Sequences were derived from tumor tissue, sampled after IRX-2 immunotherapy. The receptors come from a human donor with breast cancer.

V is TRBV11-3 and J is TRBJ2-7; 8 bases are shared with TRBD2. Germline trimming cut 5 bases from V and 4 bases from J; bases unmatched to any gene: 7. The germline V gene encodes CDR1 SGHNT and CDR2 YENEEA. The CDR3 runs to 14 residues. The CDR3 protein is CASSLSGNPYEQYF. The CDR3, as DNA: TGTGCCAGCAGCCTTAGCGGGAATCCTTACGAGCAGTACTTC. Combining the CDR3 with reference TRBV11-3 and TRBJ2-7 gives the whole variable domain EAGVVQSPRYKIIEKKQPVAFWCNPISGHNTLYWYLQNLGQGPELLIRYENEEAVDDSQLPKDRFSAERLKGVDSTLKIQPAELGDSAVYLCASSLSGNPYEQYFGPGTRLTVT.

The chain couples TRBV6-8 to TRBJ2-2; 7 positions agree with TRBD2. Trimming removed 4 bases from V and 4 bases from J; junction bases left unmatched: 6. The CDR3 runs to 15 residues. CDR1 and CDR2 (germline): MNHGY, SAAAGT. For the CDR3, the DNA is TGTGCCAGCAGTTCCCCCGGGGGGTCCACCGGGGAGCTGTTTTTT. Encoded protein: CASSSPGGSTGELFF.